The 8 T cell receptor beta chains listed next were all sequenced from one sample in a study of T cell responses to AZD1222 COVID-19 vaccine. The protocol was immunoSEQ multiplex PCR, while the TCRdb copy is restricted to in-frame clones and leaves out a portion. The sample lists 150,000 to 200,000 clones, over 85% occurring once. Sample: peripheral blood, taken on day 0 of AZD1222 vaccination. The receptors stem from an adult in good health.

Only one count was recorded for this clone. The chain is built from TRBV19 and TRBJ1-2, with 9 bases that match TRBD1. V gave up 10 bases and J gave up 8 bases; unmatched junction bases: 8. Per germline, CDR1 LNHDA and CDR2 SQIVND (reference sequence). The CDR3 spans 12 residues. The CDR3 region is CATRDRVEGYTF. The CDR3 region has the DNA TGTGCCACGAGGGACAGGGTGGAGGGCTACACCTTC. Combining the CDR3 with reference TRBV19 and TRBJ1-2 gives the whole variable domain DGGITQSPKYLFRKEGQNVTLSCEQNLNHDAMYWYRQDPGQGLRLIYYSQIVNDFQKGDIAEGYSVSREKKESFPLTVTSAQKNPTAFYLCATRDRVEGYTFGSGTRLTVV.

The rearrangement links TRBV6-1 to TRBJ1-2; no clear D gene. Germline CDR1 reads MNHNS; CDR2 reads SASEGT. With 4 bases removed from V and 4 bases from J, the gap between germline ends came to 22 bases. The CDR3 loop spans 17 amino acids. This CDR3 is CASSVTIIPLVGYGYTF. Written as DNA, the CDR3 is TGTGCCAGCAGTGTAACGATAATCCCCTTGGTAGGCTATGGCTACACCTTC.

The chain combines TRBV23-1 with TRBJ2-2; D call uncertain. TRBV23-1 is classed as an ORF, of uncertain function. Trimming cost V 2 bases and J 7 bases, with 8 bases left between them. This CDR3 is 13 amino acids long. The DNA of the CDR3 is TGCGCCAGCAGTCAAAGGTCTAACGGGGAGCTGTTTTTT. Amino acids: CASSQRSNGELFF.

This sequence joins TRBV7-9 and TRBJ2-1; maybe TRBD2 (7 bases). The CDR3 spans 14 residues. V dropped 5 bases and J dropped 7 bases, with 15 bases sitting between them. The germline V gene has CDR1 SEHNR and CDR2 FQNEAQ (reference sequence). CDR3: CASSHDKGGNEQFF. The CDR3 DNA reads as TGTGCCAGCAGCCACGATAAGGGGGGGAATGAGCAGTTCTTC.

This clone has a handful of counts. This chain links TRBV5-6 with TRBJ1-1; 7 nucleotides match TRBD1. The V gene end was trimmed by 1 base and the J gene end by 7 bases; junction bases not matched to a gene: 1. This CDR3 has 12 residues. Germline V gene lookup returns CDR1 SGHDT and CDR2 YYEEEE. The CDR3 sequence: CASSLRDSEAFF. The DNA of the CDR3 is TGTGCCAGCAGCTTGAGGGACAGTGAAGCTTTCTTT.

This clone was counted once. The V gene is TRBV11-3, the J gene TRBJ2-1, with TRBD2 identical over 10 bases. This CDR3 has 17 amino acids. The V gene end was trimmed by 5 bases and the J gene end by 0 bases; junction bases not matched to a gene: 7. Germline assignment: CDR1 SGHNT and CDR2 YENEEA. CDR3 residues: CASSLRTSGSSYNEQFF. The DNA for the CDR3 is TGTGCCAGCAGCCTCAGGACTAGCGGTAGCTCCTACAATGAGCAGTTCTTC.

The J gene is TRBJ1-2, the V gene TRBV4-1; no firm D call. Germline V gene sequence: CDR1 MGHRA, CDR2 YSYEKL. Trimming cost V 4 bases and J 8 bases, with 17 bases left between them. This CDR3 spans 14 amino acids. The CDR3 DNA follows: TGCGCCAGCAGCCCGCAACAAGAAGGGTACGGCTACACCTTC. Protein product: CASSPQQEGYGYTF.

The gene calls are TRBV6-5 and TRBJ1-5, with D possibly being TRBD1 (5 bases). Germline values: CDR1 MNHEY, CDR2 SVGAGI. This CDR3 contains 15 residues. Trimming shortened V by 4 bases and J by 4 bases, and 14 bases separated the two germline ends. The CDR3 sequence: CASSSNNGANQPQHF. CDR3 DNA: TGTGCCAGCAGTTCCAACAACGGGGCGAATCAGCCCCAGCATTTT.